The next 14 T cell receptor beta chains were all read from a single sample in a study of metastatic and nonmetastatic thyroid tumors. Using MiXCR, TCRdb reanalyzed the PCR reads. The table records around 26,000 clones, around 20% of them present only once. No treatment of any kind had been given to any patient before thyroid surgery. Sequenced input: blood. These TCRs come from a female donor with papillary thyroid cancer or a benign thyroid nodule (not recorded which). Some clones in this sample may be carry-over from other donors' samples.

This clone is medium-sized (0.01 to 0.1%) within its sample. V usage is TRBV10-3 and J usage is TRBJ2-7, with D hard to call. There are 14 residues in the CDR3. V was clipped by 5 bases and J by 2 bases, with 13 bases between them. The germline gives CDR1 ENHRY, CDR2 SYGVKD. CDR3 sequence: CAISIDSTTYEQYF. CDR3 sequence (DNA): TGTGCCATCAGTATCGACTCGACCACCTACGAGCAGTACTTC.

This clone ranks as medium-sized. J is TRBJ1-4 and V is TRBV6-2 or TRBV6-3, with no clear D. This CDR3 is built from 14 residues. The germline CDR1 and CDR2 sequences are MNHEY and SVGEGT. The V end was cut by 4 bases, the J end by 5 bases, with 11 bases between. The CDR3 is CASSSDGSNEKLFF. CDR3 nucleotides: TGTGCCAGCAGTTCGGACGGATCAAATGAAAAACTGTTTTTT.

J is TRBJ2-5 and V is TRBV20-1; D possibly matches TRBD1 or TRBD2 (6 bases each). Germline V gene lookup returns CDR1 DFQATT and CDR2 SNEGSKA (reference sequence). Trimming cost V 5 bases and J 3 bases, with 22 bases left between them. This CDR3 has 16 amino acids. The CDR3 sequence: CSASVRDIAWEETQYF. CDR3 DNA sequence: TGCAGTGCTTCGGTGCGGGACATTGCTTGGGAAGAGACCCAGTACTTC.

This clone was observed many times. This chain uses TRBV7-2 with TRBJ2-3; no firm D call. This CDR3 region has 14 residues. V lost 4 bases and J 0 bases, leaving 8 bases between the germline ends. The germline V gene has CDR1 SGHTA and CDR2 FQGNSA. The CDR3 DNA reads as TGTGCCAGCAGCTCCCCACTAAGCACAGATACGCAGTATTTT. Protein: CASSSPLSTDTQYF.

With respect to this clone: A read error may account for a junction end that differs from germline. The chain combines TRBV6-1 with TRBJ1-2; D remains unclear. Germline lookup yields CDR1 MNHNS and CDR2 SASEGT. The CDR3 length is 10 residues. The CDR3 reads CASREDGYTF. The DNA for the CDR3 is TGTGCCAGCAGGGAAGATGGCTACACCTTC.

CDR3 residues: CASSERTVNTGELFF. CDR3 coding DNA: TGTGCCAGCAGTGAAAGAACAGTCAACACCGGGGAGCTGTTTTTT. J is TRBJ2-2 and V is TRBV25-1; the D is unclear. This CDR3 has 15 amino acids. Trimming left V 2 bases short and J 2 bases short, with 9 bases between. Germline-derived CDR1 and CDR2 are MGHDK and SYGVNS. Looking up the rest from reference TRBV25-1 and TRBJ2-2 gives the full variable domain: EADIYQTPRYLVIGTGKKITLECSQTMGHDKMYWYQQDPGMELHLIHYSYGVNSTEKGDLSSESTVSRIRTEHFPLTLESARPSHTSQYLCASSERTVNTGELFFGEGSRLTVL.

The genes are TRBV6-1 and TRBJ1-2; D is perhaps TRBD1 (6 bases). The CDR3 consists of 12 residues. The germline gives CDR1 MNHNS, CDR2 SASEGT. Between the trimmed V and J ends, which lost 5 bases and 7 bases, there was a span of 11 bases. CDR3 sequence reads: CASSRTVCGYTF. The CDR3 coding sequence is TGTGCCAGCAGTCGGACAGTGTGTGGCTACACCTTC.

As for this clone: One junction end does not reproduce the germline sequence, and a read error may be involved. J is TRBJ2-3 and V is TRBV6-2 or TRBV6-3, with D perhaps given as TRBD1 or TRBD2 (5 bases each). Germline V CDR1 and CDR2: MNHEY, SVGEGT. CDR3 length equals 15 residues. This CDR3 reads CASTTTGRLTDKQYF. Here the CDR3 DNA reads TGTGCCAGCACAACTACGGGGCGCCTAACAGATAAGCAGTATTTT.

This clone was recorded at least ten times. This sample includes further DNA sequences coding for the same CDR3. The genes are TRBV28 and TRBJ1-1; 7 bases map to TRBD1. The V segment lost 5 bases and the J segment 0 bases; nucleotides outside the gene matches: 6. CDR1 is MDHEN and CDR2 is SYDVKM in the germline V gene. This CDR3 has 15 amino acids. In DNA form, the CDR3 reads TGTGCCAGCAGTAAACCGACAGGGCTGAACACTGAAGCTTTCTTT. Its translation is CASSKPTGLNTEAFF.

This clone was recorded many times. The rearrangement joins TRBV3-1 to TRBJ2-2; the D gene is possibly TRBD2 (5 bases). The CDR3 is 18 residues long. The ends were cut back, 2 bases at V and 0 bases at J, with 16 bases in the middle. Germline lookup yields CDR1 LGHDT and CDR2 YNNKEL (reference sequence). This chain's CDR3 is CASSQSLRGSSNTGELFF. CDR3 DNA: TGTGCCAGCAGCCAATCGCTGCGAGGGTCCTCGAACACCGGGGAGCTGTTTTTT.

This clone turned up a few times. V and J are TRBV24-1 and TRBJ2-1; D tentatively fits TRBD1 or TRBD2 (5 bases each). The germline V gene has CDR1 KGHDR and CDR2 SFDVKD. The V gene lost 0 bases and the J gene lost 11 bases, with 19 bases spanning the gap. The CDR3 is 16 residues long. The CDR3, as DNA: TGTGCCACCAGTGATTTGGGGACCAGCGGTTGGAATCAGCAGTTCTTC. Protein sequence: CATSDLGTSGWNQQFF.

This clone occurred many times. The rearrangement joins TRBV15 to TRBJ2-4; D is undetermined. CDR1 is LNHNV and CDR2 is YYDKDF in the germline V gene (reference sequence). V was clipped by 0 bases and J by 6 bases, with 9 bases between them. The CDR3 sequence is 14 residues long. In DNA, the CDR3 is TGTGCCACCAGCAGAGATGAGAAGTTAAACATTCAGTACTTC. It is translated as CATSRDEKLNIQYF.

In its sample, this clone was seen many times. This chain connects TRBV7-2 to TRBJ2-3; the match to TRBD1 covers 9 bases. This CDR3 has 17 residues. CDR1 SGHTA and CDR2 FQGNSA come from the germline V gene. V shed 3 bases, J shed 1 base, and the junction held 8 bases outside the gene matches. CDR3 coding DNA: TGTGCCAGCAGCTTTCGAACAGGGGGCTTCGGCACAGATACGCAGTATTTT. This codes for CASSFRTGGFGTDTQYF.

The chain is built from TRBV11-2 and TRBJ1-1; tentatively, D is TRBD1 (6 bases). This CDR3 is 13 amino acids long. CDR1 is SGHAT, CDR2 FQNNGV, per germline. V lost 3 bases and J lost 7, with 12 bases in between. DNA of the CDR3: TGTGCCAGCAGCTTGCTACAGGGTTGTGAAGCTTTCTTT. Translation: CASSLLQGCEAFF.